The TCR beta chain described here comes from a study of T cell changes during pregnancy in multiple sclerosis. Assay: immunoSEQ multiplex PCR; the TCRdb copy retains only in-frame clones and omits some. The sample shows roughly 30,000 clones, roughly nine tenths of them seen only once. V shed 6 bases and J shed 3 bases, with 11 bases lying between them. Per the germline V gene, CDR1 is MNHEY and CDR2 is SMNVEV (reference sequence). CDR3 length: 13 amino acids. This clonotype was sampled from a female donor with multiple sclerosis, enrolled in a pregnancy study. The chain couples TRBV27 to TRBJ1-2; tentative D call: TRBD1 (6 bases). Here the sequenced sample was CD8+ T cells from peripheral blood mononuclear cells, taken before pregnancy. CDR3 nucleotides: TGTGCCAGCAGCAAGGACAGCGACTATGGCTACACCTTC. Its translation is CASSKDSDYGYTF.